A single sample gave rise to the 24 T cell receptor beta chains below, sequenced in a study of blood T cells in healthy people across ages. Then a second PCR, running about 6 to 12 cycles, was carried out with a sample-barcoded 5' primer and a J-beta primer mix. In TCRdb, the 5' RACE reads were re-called with MiXCR into one record per CDR3 protein. The sample contains hundreds of thousands of distinct CDR3 sequences, 56% of which appear only once. Material for sequencing was blood. The receptors shown here come from a man in his forties or fifties in good health.

The chain joins TRBV25-1 to TRBJ2-6; 9 positions agree with TRBD1. Germline CDR1 and CDR2: MGHDK and SYGVNS. V was pared by 2 bases and J by 0 bases, with 2 bases of the junction left unmatched. The CDR3 is 17 amino acids. The CDR3 DNA is TGTGCCAGCAGTGAAAGGGACAGGGTCTCTGGGGCCAACGTCCTGACTTTC. The encoded protein is CASSERDRVSGANVLTF. The whole variable domain, filled in from reference TRBV25-1 and TRBJ2-6, reads EADIYQTPRYLVIGTGKKITLECSQTMGHDKMYWYQQDPGMELHLIHYSYGVNSTEKGDLSSESTVSRIRTEHFPLTLESARPSHTSQYLCASSERDRVSGANVLTFGAGSRLTVL.

V gene TRBV20-1 combines with J gene TRBJ1-2; a weak D match, TRBD1 (6 bases). Germline-derived CDR1 and CDR2 are DFQATT and SNEGSKA (reference sequence). The CDR3 sequence is 14 residues long. Deletions cut 1 base from V and 4 bases from J, with 13 bases between. CDR3 protein: CSARAFRGSYGYTF. DNA of the CDR3: TGCAGTGCTAGAGCTTTCAGGGGAAGCTATGGCTACACCTTC.

The chain joins TRBV29-1 to TRBJ2-5; 11 nucleotides line up with TRBD2. Per the germline V gene, CDR1 is SQVTM and CDR2 is ANQGSEA. Trimming removed 7 bases from V and 4 bases from J; junction bases left unmatched: 11. This CDR3 region has 15 residues. In DNA, the CDR3 is TGCAGCGGGAATCCGGGACTAGCGGTGTTAGAGACCCAGTACTTC. This translates into CSGNPGLAVLETQYF.

This clonotype was seen a handful of times. The V and J genes are TRBV4-2 and TRBJ2-4; D gene ambiguous. The DNA matches TRBJ2-7 better at its end, which makes the J call doubtful. This CDR3 has 13 amino acids. Looked up from germline, CDR1 is LGHNA and CDR2 is YNFKEQ. This CDR3 is CASSQERPTEQYF. The CDR3 nucleotides read TGTGCCAGCAGCCAAGAAAGGCCGACCGAGCAGTACTTC.

The chain joins TRBV28 to TRBJ2-4; 7 nucleotides align to TRBD2. The tail of the sequence fits TRBJ2-7 better, so the J call may be wrong. CDR1 is MDHEN and CDR2 is SYDVKM in the germline V gene. CDR3 length equals 14 residues. In nucleotides, the CDR3 is TGTGCCAGCAGTTTCTGGACTAGATTTTACGAGCAGTACTTC. This sequence encodes CASSFWTRFYEQYF.

This clonotype turned up a few times. The rearrangement joins TRBV6-1 to TRBJ2-7, with TRBD1 matching 7 bases. Germline values: CDR1 MNHNS, CDR2 SASEGT. V lost 2 bases and J lost 0; bases outside the gene matches: 4. There are 15 residues in the CDR3. CDR3 sequence: CASSETGDSSYEQYF. The CDR3 bases are TGTGCCAGCAGTGAAACCGGGGACAGCTCCTACGAGCAGTACTTC.

The chain couples TRBV6-5 to TRBJ2-5, with D possibly matching TRBD2 (5 bases). Germline assignment: CDR1 MNHEY and CDR2 SVGAGI. The CDR3 spans 11 residues. The ends were cut back, 10 bases at V and 5 bases at J, with 11 bases in the middle. This chain's CDR3 is CATLKRETQYF. As DNA, the CDR3 is TGTGCCACCCTAAAGCGGGAGACCCAGTACTTC.

There are a few counts of this clonotype. V is TRBV12-3 or TRBV12-4 and J is TRBJ2-4; no definite D call. This CDR3 is built from 14 residues. Trimming stripped 0 bases from V and 2 bases from J, with 5 bases between. The CDR3 coding sequence is TGTGCCAGCAGTTTAGCATACTCCAAAAACATTCAGTACTTC. It specifies CASSLAYSKNIQYF.

The genes are TRBV29-1 and TRBJ2-7; D possibly corresponds to TRBD1 (5 bases). Per germline, CDR1 SQVTM and CDR2 ANQGSEA. There are 12 residues in the CDR3. Trimming removed 7 bases from V and 5 bases from J, with 15 bases in between. The CDR3 reads CSAYRGSHEQYF. DNA for the CDR3: TGCAGCGCCTATAGGGGATCCCACGAGCAGTACTTC.

This clonotype turned up a few times. CDR3 in DNA: TGCAGCGTGCTGGGACTAGCGGAACAATATACGCAGTATTTT. Translation: CSVLGLAEQYTQYF. The chain has TRBV29-1 and TRBJ2-3; 11 nucleotides agree with TRBD2. Germline V lookup: CDR1 SQVTM, CDR2 ANQGSEA. The length of the CDR3 is 14 residues. With V trimmed by 6 bases and J by 7 bases, 9 bases remained unmatched.

The CDR3 DNA is TGTGCCAGCAGGAGGTCACAGGGGGAGACCCAGTACTTC. Translation: CASRRSQGETQYF. The chain employs TRBV6-5 and TRBJ2-5, with 7 bases lining up with TRBD1. The CDR3 contains 13 residues. Trimming cost V 6 bases and J 5 bases; bases outside gene matches: 6. Germline V gives CDR1 MNHEY, CDR2 SVGAGI.

This clonotype was seen repeatedly, ten times or more. DNA for the CDR3: TGTGCCAGCAGACAAGAACAGGGCAGGGTGAAGACCCAGTACTTC. This gives the protein CASRQEQGRVKTQYF. The chain joins TRBV12-3 or TRBV12-4 to TRBJ2-5; D possibly corresponds to TRBD1 (6 bases). Trimming pared 6 bases from V and 6 bases from J, leaving 20 bases between. This CDR3 region has 15 residues.

This clonotype was observed a handful of times. This rearrangement joins TRBV14 to TRBJ1-2; no reliable D call. CDR1 is SGHDN and CDR2 is FVKESK in the germline V gene. There are 15 residues in the CDR3. V was pared by 1 base and J by 0 bases, with 9 bases between. CDR3 nucleotides: TGTGCCAGCAGCCAAGTCGGCAGAGCTAACTATGGCTACACCTTC. It is translated as CASSQVGRANYGYTF.

J is TRBJ1-1 and V is TRBV6-2 or TRBV6-3; 7 bases align to TRBD1. The V segment lost 9 bases and the J segment 5 bases; nucleotides outside the gene matches: 9. Germline lookup yields CDR1 MNHEY and CDR2 SVGEGT. The CDR3 extends over 13 amino acids. In DNA form, the CDR3 reads TGTGCCAGTTCGACAGGGACGAGGACTGAAGCTTTCTTT. Translation: CASSTGTRTEAFF.

The rearrangement joins TRBV6-2 or TRBV6-3 to TRBJ2-7, with D perhaps TRBD2 (6 bases). Between the trimmed V and J ends, which lost 6 bases and 1 base, there was a span of 10 bases. Germline-derived CDR1 and CDR2 are MNHEY and SVGEGT. The CDR3 contains 13 residues. The chain's CDR3 is CASRETSSYEQYF. The CDR3 region has the DNA TGTGCCAGCAGAGAGACTAGTTCCTACGAGCAGTACTTC.

This clonotype turned up a few times. The chain has TRBV20-1 and TRBJ1-5; D is unclear. Germline assignment: CDR1 DFQATT and CDR2 SNEGSKA (reference sequence). The V gene lost 0 bases and the J gene lost 6 bases, with 6 bases spanning the gap. The CDR3 is 12 amino acids. The CDR3 DNA sequence: TGCAGTGCTAGAGATACTTTTCAGCCCCAGCATTTT. This encodes CSARDTFQPQHF.

There are a few counts of this clonotype. The chain employs TRBV7-2 and TRBJ2-3; no firm D call. This CDR3 region has 13 residues. The V gene lost 3 bases and the J gene lost 0 bases, with 4 bases spanning the gap. The germline CDR1 and CDR2 sequences are SGHTA and FQGNSA. This CDR3 reads CASSFPSTDTQYF. The CDR3 bases are TGTGCCAGCAGCTTCCCGAGCACAGATACGCAGTATTTT.

The V call is TRBV7-9, the J call TRBJ1-2, with TRBD1 matching over 8 bases. Germline CDR1 reads SEHNR; CDR2 reads FQNEAQ (reference sequence). This CDR3 is 17 amino acids long. The ends lost 3 bases at V and 10 bases at J; junction bases unmatched: 19. DNA for the CDR3: TGTGCCAGCAGCTTCCTGGACAGGGAAGTTATCCGCGGTGACTACACCTTC. Translation: CASSFLDREVIRGDYTF.

V is TRBV28 and J is TRBJ1-4, with D possibly being TRBD1 (6 bases). The CDR3 is made up of 19 amino acids. Trimming removed 2 bases at V and 2 bases at J, with 21 bases between. The germline V gene has CDR1 MDHEN and CDR2 SYDVKM. CDR3 region: CASSLEIVAGGTTNEKLFF. The CDR3 DNA sequence: TGTGCCAGCAGTTTAGAGATTGTCGCTGGGGGCACGACTAATGAAAAACTGTTTTTT.

The chain couples TRBV7-3 to TRBJ2-3; TRBD1 might be the D (5 bases). Germline V gene data show CDR1 as SGHTA and CDR2 as FQGTGA. Between the trimmed V and J ends, which lost 1 base and 3 bases, there was a span of 8 bases. This CDR3 region has 14 residues. The CDR3 sequence is CASSLMRTTDTQYF. CDR3 sequence (DNA): TGTGCCAGCAGCTTAATGAGGACAACAGATACGCAGTATTTT.

The CDR3, as DNA: TGTGCCTGGAGTGTACTAGGACTGAATAACTATGGCTACACCTTC. Its protein product is CAWSVLGLNNYGYTF. The V call is TRBV30, the J call TRBJ1-2, with unresolved D. The CDR3 runs 15 residues. From germline, CDR1 is GTSNPN and CDR2 SVGIG (reference sequence). V dropped 0 bases and J dropped 1 base, with 12 bases sitting between them.

As regards this clonotype: This could be a read error, since a much larger clone is one nucleotide away. J is TRBJ2-7 and V is TRBV6-5; no reliable D call. Germline assignment: CDR1 MNHEY and CDR2 SVGAGI. The CDR3 contains 13 residues. In DNA form, the CDR3 reads TGTGCCAGCAGTTACAGGTACTCCTACGAGCAGTGCTTC. Translating it yields CASSYRYSYEQCF.

This chain joins TRBV21-1 and TRBJ2-3; the listed D gene, TRBD2, was not tested against the DNA. TRBV21-1 is tagged as a pseudogene. The CDR3 covers 17 residues. The CDR3 DNA sequence: TGTGCCAGCAGCAACCTGAATGTGACTAGCGAGACAGATACGCAGTATTTT. Translation gives CASSNLNVTSETDTQYF.

This chain connects TRBV29-1 to TRBJ2-1; D is possibly TRBD1 (6 bases). The CDR3 runs to 12 residues. Trimming removed 3 bases at V and 13 bases at J, with 16 bases between. Germline V CDR1 and CDR2: SQVTM, ANQGSEA. The CDR3 here is CSVDTKQGIQFF. The CDR3 DNA is TGCAGCGTTGATACTAAACAGGGTATACAGTTCTTC.